These 29 T cell receptor beta chains were sequenced from one sample in a study of CD8 T cells in ankylosing spondylitis. No antigen has been identified for these receptors. TCRdb passed the 5' RACE reads through MiXCR, listing each CDR3 protein once. The sample contains around 430,000 distinct CDR3 sequences, 17% of which appear only once. Study-level findings and limits: A TCR beta motif of eight or nine highly homologous variants seemed to mark ankylosing spondylitis blood.

The sample comprised blood, either unsorted or a sorted T cell fraction (not recorded which). The receptors were sampled from a male donor with ankylosing spondylitis.

This clonotype was seen more than once but under ten times. CDR3 loop: CASSKSPGGFTSTDTQYF. CDR3 bases: TGTGCCAGCAGCAAGAGCCCAGGGGGCTTTACTAGCACAGATACGCAGTATTTT. The V gene is TRBV11-1, the J gene TRBJ2-3; 8 nucleotides align to TRBD1. The ends lost 5 bases at V and 0 bases at J; junction bases unmatched: 13. CDR1 SGHAT and CDR2 FQDESV come from the germline V gene (reference sequence). The CDR3 loop spans 18 amino acids.

V is TRBV2 and J is TRBJ1-1; D is possibly TRBD1 (6 bases). Germline loops: CDR1 SNHLY, CDR2 FYNNEI. There are 12 residues in the CDR3. The CDR3 DNA reads as TGTGGCGGGGGCATTATGAACACTGAAGCTTTCTTT. It specifies CGGGIMNTEAFF.

The chain combines TRBV5-6 with TRBJ2-1, with D perhaps matching TRBD2 (7 bases). CDR1 SGHDT and CDR2 YYEEEE come from the germline V gene. This CDR3 region has 15 residues. Trimming took off 0 bases at V and 2 bases at J, with 9 bases between the two ends. The CDR3 DNA sequence: TGTGCCAGCAGCTTGGTAGGGGGGGCCTACAATGAGCAGTTCTTC. Translating it yields CASSLVGGAYNEQFF.

This clonotype was detected a few times. The chain has TRBV20-1 and TRBJ2-3; weak D call: TRBD2 (7 bases). Trimming took 5 bases from V and 2 from J, leaving 20 bases between them. The CDR3 extends over 16 amino acids. CDR1 is DFQATT and CDR2 is SNEGSKA in the germline V gene (reference sequence). For the CDR3, the DNA is TGCAGTGCTTTGGGAGGTGGCGGGGGCGTCACAGATACGCAGTATTTT. Protein sequence: CSALGGGGGVTDTQYF.

The table lists this clonotype with a few counts. The V and J genes are TRBV5-5 and TRBJ1-1; D call uncertain. CDR1 is SGHKS, CDR2 YYEKEE, per germline (reference sequence). The CDR3 runs to 13 residues. Trimming took off 3 bases at V and 2 bases at J, with 8 bases between the two ends. CDR3 amino acids: CASSWEFNTEAFF. CDR3 bases: TGTGCCAGCAGCTGGGAGTTTAACACTGAAGCTTTCTTT.

The genes are TRBV7-9 and TRBJ2-3; tentatively, D is TRBD1 (6 bases). Germline V lookup: CDR1 SEHNR, CDR2 FQNEAQ (reference sequence). Trimming left V 5 bases short and J 0 bases short, with 12 bases between. The CDR3 runs 15 residues. The CDR3 DNA sequence: TGTGCCAGCAGCCAAACACAGGGAAGCACAGATACGCAGTATTTT. Protein: CASSQTQGSTDTQYF.

This clonotype was seen only a few times. CDR3 region: CASSPFSGRLGEQFF. In DNA form, the CDR3 reads TGTGCCAGCTCACCATTTAGCGGGAGATTGGGTGAGCAGTTCTTC. The J gene is TRBJ2-1, the V gene TRBV18; TRBD2 agrees at 9 bases. The germline V gene encodes CDR1 KGHSH and CDR2 LQKENI. V was clipped by 2 bases and J by 9 bases; unmatched bases: 8. The CDR3 spans 15 residues.

The CDR3 spells CASSQDRTPWATQYF. In DNA form, the CDR3 reads TGTGCCAGCAGCCAAGATCGGACTCCCTGGGCGACCCAGTACTTC. The rearrangement joins TRBV14 to TRBJ2-5, with a tentative D call TRBD2 (5 bases). This CDR3 is built from 15 residues. Germline values: CDR1 SGHDN, CDR2 FVKESK. V lost 0 bases and J 7 bases, leaving 15 bases between the germline ends.

This clonotype occurred a few times. V and J are TRBV4-1 and TRBJ1-1; the D is unclear. Trimming removed 1 base at V and 7 bases at J, with 19 bases between. The CDR3 has 16 residues. The germline V gene has CDR1 MGHRA and CDR2 YSYEKL. CDR3: CASSQATSRVDGEAFF. The CDR3, as DNA: TGCGCCAGCAGCCAAGCCACCTCTCGGGTGGATGGTGAAGCTTTCTTT.

This clonotype was seen a few times. The chain recombines TRBV7-2 with TRBJ1-1; TRBD1 might be the D (6 bases). The V gene's germline CDR1 is SGHTA and CDR2 FQGNSA. The V and J ends lost 5 bases and 6 bases respectively, with 16 bases between them. The CDR3 is made up of 14 amino acids. The CDR3 DNA follows: TGTGCCAGCAGCCCACCAGGGGTTACGGCTGAAGCTTTCTTT. Protein product: CASSPPGVTAEAFF.

This clonotype was counted a few times. The chain has TRBV11-3 and TRBJ2-3; possible D gene TRBD1, 6 bases. Per the germline V gene, CDR1 is SGHNT and CDR2 is YENEEA. Trimming removed 2 bases at V and 4 bases at J, with 16 bases between. CDR3 length: 16 amino acids. The CDR3 region is CASSLYGGWGPDTQYF. The CDR3 DNA follows: TGTGCCAGCAGCTTATACGGCGGGTGGGGGCCAGATACGCAGTATTTT.

The V gene is TRBV5-1, the J gene TRBJ2-3, with 12 bases lining up with TRBD2. Trimming at V came to 0 bases and at J to 4 bases, leaving 6 bases not matched to a gene. Germline-derived CDR1 and CDR2 are SGHRS and YFSETQ. The CDR3 covers 17 residues. The CDR3, as DNA: TGCGCCAGCAGCTTGGTGCTAGCGGGGGGGCGACCAGATACGCAGTATTTT. Translating gives CASSLVLAGGRPDTQYF.

The J gene is TRBJ2-3, the V gene TRBV4-1, with D unclear. Germline values: CDR1 MGHRA, CDR2 YSYEKL. The CDR3 runs 14 residues. V dropped 0 bases and J dropped 4 bases, with 8 bases sitting between them. CDR3 sequence: CASSQEGNSDTQYF. In nucleotides, the CDR3 is TGCGCCAGCAGCCAAGAAGGGAATTCAGATACGCAGTATTTT.

This clonotype came up a few times. The rearrangement links TRBV12-3 or TRBV12-4 to TRBJ1-3, with no clear D. Deletions cut 6 bases from V and 3 bases from J, with 9 bases between. This CDR3 region has 13 residues. CDR3 sequence: CASSPIGGNTIYF. CDR3 sequence (DNA): TGTGCCAGCAGCCCTATAGGTGGAAACACCATATATTTT.

CDR3 coding DNA: TGTGCCAGCAGCTTATGGGCAGGGAACTACGAGCAGTACTTC. Residues: CASSLWAGNYEQYF. The J gene is TRBJ2-7, the V gene TRBV7-2, with D possibly being TRBD1 (5 bases). This CDR3 comprises 14 residues. The germline gives CDR1 SGHTA, CDR2 FQGNSA. The germline V and J ends were trimmed by 2 bases and 3 bases, with 11 bases remaining between them.

The sample holds a few counts of this clonotype. The chain is built from TRBV21-1 and TRBJ1-5; TRBD1 is the table's D call, not checked against the DNA. TRBV21-1 is flagged as a pseudogene. The CDR3 extends over 15 amino acids. The CDR3 DNA is TGTGCCAGCACCCCCGGGACAGGGACTAATCAGCCCCAGCATTTT. Its protein is CASTPGTGTNQPQHF.

The DNA for the CDR3 is TGTGCCAGCAGCCCCTCAGGGGGGTACGGCACTGAAGCTTTCTTT. Its translation: CASSPSGGYGTEAFF. This chain links TRBV9 with TRBJ1-1, with 7 bases that match TRBD1. This CDR3 has 15 amino acids. Germline CDR1 is SGDLS and CDR2 is YYNGEE. Losses at the gene ends were 4 bases for V and 4 bases for J; bases not matched to a gene: 10.

The chain uses TRBV12-3 or TRBV12-4 and TRBJ1-3; D possibly corresponds to TRBD1 (5 bases). V was pared by 7 bases and J by 0 bases, with 19 bases between. CDR3 length: 17 residues. CDR3 residues: CASTTFGGDSSGNTIYF. DNA for the CDR3: TGTGCCAGCACAACCTTTGGGGGAGACTCCTCTGGAAACACCATATATTTT.

The chain has TRBV10-3 and TRBJ2-5, with D unresolved. CDR1 is ENHRY and CDR2 is SYGVKD in the germline V gene. This CDR3 is 13 amino acids long. V was cut by 10 bases and J by 3 bases, with 15 bases left in between. The CDR3 loop is CATARAAEETQYF. The CDR3 DNA is TGTGCCACCGCACGGGCTGCGGAAGAGACCCAGTACTTC.

This clonotype showed up just a few times. This chain's CDR3 is CASRAANYGYTF. CDR3 nucleotide sequence: TGTGCCAGCCGGGCGGCTAACTATGGCTACACCTTC. The chain employs TRBV7-9 and TRBJ1-2; D gene ambiguous. V was clipped by 8 bases and J by 0 bases, with 7 bases between them. CDR1 is SEHNR and CDR2 is FQNEAQ in the germline V gene (reference sequence). The CDR3 is 12 amino acids.

The V and J genes are TRBV20-1 and TRBJ2-3, with 9 bases aligning to TRBD1. This CDR3 contains 15 residues. Germline trimming cut 5 bases from V and 2 bases from J; bases unmatched to any gene: 8. Per the germline V gene, CDR1 is DFQATT and CDR2 is SNEGSKA (reference sequence). CDR3: CSAYRDRDPTDTQYF. The CDR3 region has the DNA TGCAGTGCTTACCGGGACAGGGACCCCACAGATACGCAGTATTTT.

The gene calls are TRBV6-1 and TRBJ1-5, with 7 bases that match TRBD1. The V gene end was trimmed by 6 bases and the J gene end by 2 bases; junction bases not matched to a gene: 13. The CDR3 is 17 amino acids. Looked up from germline, CDR1 is MNHNS and CDR2 is SASEGT. CDR3: CASRKSGQPQGNQPQHF. CDR3 nucleotides: TGTGCCAGCAGAAAATCGGGACAGCCTCAAGGCAATCAGCCCCAGCATTTT.

The rearrangement joins TRBV2 to TRBJ1-6; unclear D gene. This CDR3 comprises 12 residues. Germline values: CDR1 SNHLY, CDR2 FYNNEI. V dropped 4 bases and J dropped 14 bases, with 12 bases sitting between them. The DNA for the CDR3 is TGTGCCAGCAGTGGGAGAGGACCAACCCTCCACTTT. Its protein is CASSGRGPTLHF.

This clonotype was detected a few times. V and J are TRBV9 and TRBJ2-3, with a weak D call TRBD1 (6 bases). Between the trimmed V and J ends, which lost 4 bases and 0 bases, there was a span of 12 bases. Germline CDR1 SGDLS, CDR2 YYNGEE. This CDR3 region has 15 residues. The chain's CDR3 is CASSHHRASTDTQYF. CDR3 nucleotide sequence: TGTGCCAGCAGCCACCACAGGGCTAGCACAGATACGCAGTATTTT.

In this sample, this clonotype turned up a few times. V usage is TRBV30 and J usage is TRBJ2-2, with 8 bases aligning to TRBD1. The ends lost 4 bases at V and 6 bases at J; junction bases unmatched: 10. CDR3 size: 15 residues. Germline CDR1 reads GTSNPN; CDR2 reads SVGIG (reference sequence). Here the CDR3 DNA reads TGTGCCTGGACCACCGGGACAGGAACGGCCGGGGAGCTGTTTTTT. It codes for CAWTTGTGTAGELFF. Drawing the rest from reference TRBV30 and TRBJ2-2, the complete variable domain is SQTIHQWPATLVQPVGSPLSLECTVEGTSNPNLYWYRQAAGRGLQLLFYSVGIGQISSEVPQNLSASRPQDRQFILSSKKLLLSDSGFYLCAWTTGTGTAGELFFGEGSRLTVL.

The rearrangement joins TRBV7-8 to TRBJ1-3; D call uncertain. Germline V gene data show CDR1 as SGHVS and CDR2 as FQNEAQ. V lost 0 bases and J lost 2, with 8 bases in between. This CDR3 is built from 15 residues. The chain's CDR3 is CASSLAHQAGNTIYF. The CDR3 coding sequence is TGTGCCAGCAGCTTAGCCCACCAGGCTGGAAACACCATATATTTT.

The rearrangement joins TRBV7-3 to TRBJ2-3; possibly TRBD1 or TRBD2 for D (6 bases each). CDR1 is SGHTA and CDR2 is FQGTGA in the germline V gene. V was pared by 5 bases and J by 3 bases, with 15 bases between. This CDR3 has 15 residues. The CDR3 loop reads CASSEWGAGTDTQYF. CDR3 in DNA: TGTGCCAGCAGCGAATGGGGGGCTGGGACAGATACGCAGTATTTT.

This clonotype appeared a single time. The chain carries TRBV10-2 and TRBJ2-5; 9 nucleotides match TRBD2. J lost 5 bases, V lost 7 bases, and 17 bases had no gene match. The germline V gene encodes CDR1 WSHSY and CDR2 SAAADI. CDR3 length: 17 amino acids. CDR3 in amino acids: CASTSPVGSGGFETQYF. The DNA for the CDR3 is TGCGCCAGCACAAGCCCGGTTGGCAGCGGGGGGTTTGAGACCCAGTACTTC.

In this sample, this clonotype turned up a few times. This sequence joins TRBV29-1 and TRBJ1-2; 7 nucleotides line up with TRBD1. V was clipped by 4 bases and J by 4 bases; unmatched bases: 6. This CDR3 comprises 13 residues. Germline lookup yields CDR1 SQVTM and CDR2 ANQGSEA. The CDR3 sequence is CSVGDSAFYGYTF. The DNA for the CDR3 is TGCAGCGTTGGGGACAGTGCCTTCTATGGCTACACCTTC.